This T cell receptor beta chain was sequenced for a study of a mutant IDH1 vaccine in newly diagnosed glioma. Some clones are missing from TCRdb's copy, which holds only in-frame ones; the method was immunoSEQ multiplex PCR. The profile shows approximately 37,000 clones, around 60% of them singletons. To note about this clone: Its antigen is not known.

As for time point: week 5, during vaccination. Doses comprised 300 ug of mutant IDH1 20-mer peptide each, plus topical imiquimod. New astrocytomas of WHO grade 3 or 4 that were IDH1-mutant and ATRX-lost were found in the donors. The CDR3 sequence is 13 residues long. Germline CDR1 is SGHRS and CDR2 is YFSETQ. Trimming removed 0 bases at V and 7 bases at J, with 8 bases between. The chain links TRBV5-1 to TRBJ2-1; the D is unclear. This TCR was sampled from a woman aged 18-29 years with glioma. The sample in question was PBMCs, obtained from a glioma patient whose treatment included an IDH1 peptide vaccine. CDR3: CASSLDGSNEQFF. CDR3 DNA: TGCGCCAGCAGCTTGGACGGTTCGAATGAGCAGTTCTTC. Full variable domain (remainder filled in from reference TRBV5-1 and TRBJ2-1): KAGVTQTPRYLIKTRGQQVTLSCSPISGHRSVSWYQQTPGQGLQFLFEYFSETQRNKGNFPGRFSGRQFSNSRSEMNVSTLELGDSALYLCASSLDGSNEQFFGPGTRLTVL.